Only a few counts were recorded for the clone carrying this TCR beta chain. The antigen is unknown. The data are from a study of response to subunit inactivated influenza vaccine. Broader study findings: New T cells are recruited in small numbers by each seasonal influenza vaccination, according to the authors' suggestion.

Germline V gives CDR1 SGHVS, CDR2 FNYEAQ. The V end was cut by 2 bases, the J end by 8 bases, with 9 bases between. The CDR3 has 13 residues. TCRdb reprocessed the RT-PCR reads with MiXCR, giving one entry per CDR3 protein. The repertoire has hundreds of thousands of distinct CDR3 sequences, about 25% of them found once; the top ten carry approximately 2%. The genes are TRBV7-6 and TRBJ1-4; D is perhaps TRBD1 (5 bases). The receptor was derived from a man aged 50 to 60 who received an inactivated influenza vaccine. The sequences come from CD4+ T cells sorted from PBMCs, collected roughly 5 days after vaccination. The CDR3 sequence is CASSLRRDEKLFF. The CDR3 nucleotides are TGTGCCAGCAGCTTACGCAGGGACGAAAAACTGTTTTTT.